These T cell receptor beta chains were read from a single sample in a study of blood T cell repertoires in COVID-19. Generated by immunoSEQ multiplex PCR, the TCRdb table keeps only in-frame clones and is missing some. The table shows 150,000 to 200,000 clones, with 80% to 90% occurring only once. The material sequenced was peripheral blood. These receptors originate from a human donor in a cohort sampled during active COVID-19. CDR3s include the opening cysteine and the closing phenylalanine or tryptophan. The order of the fields is D gene, J gene, V gene, clone size, CDR3 protein, CDR3 DNA. The D gene is left open where the match is weak. A clone size is listed for some rows: how often the clone was seen (once, few, many), or a class if it is expanded.

d_call: -; j_call: TRBJ2-7; v_call: TRBV6-6; clone_size: once; cdr3_aa: CASSDDSPYEQYF; cdr3_nt: TGTGCCAGCAGTGATGACAGTCCCTACGAGCAGTACTTC
d_call: -; j_call: TRBJ1-5; v_call: TRBV6-5; clone_size: -; cdr3_aa: CASSPTGHDQPQHF; cdr3_nt: TGTGCCAGCAGCCCGACAGGTCACGATCAGCCCCAGCATTTT
d_call: -; j_call: TRBJ2-1; v_call: TRBV29-1; clone_size: -; cdr3_aa: CSVDAGWGNEQFF; cdr3_nt: TGCAGCGTTGACGCGGGATGGGGGAATGAGCAGTTCTTC
d_call: TRBD2; j_call: TRBJ2-1; v_call: TRBV6-6; clone_size: once; cdr3_aa: CASSYSASGGAEQFF; cdr3_nt: TGTGCCAGCAGTTACTCGGCTAGCGGGGGGGCTGAGCAGTTCTTC
d_call: TRBD1; j_call: TRBJ2-7; v_call: TRBV19; clone_size: -; cdr3_aa: CASTGQGVSEQYF; cdr3_nt: TGTGCCAGTACCGGACAGGGGGTCTCCGAGCAGTACTTC
d_call: -; j_call: TRBJ1-2; v_call: TRBV28; clone_size: -; cdr3_aa: CASSLTDSYGYTF; cdr3_nt: TGTGCCAGCAGCCTCACGGACAGCTATGGCTACACCTTC
d_call: -; j_call: TRBJ2-3; v_call: TRBV7-3; clone_size: -; cdr3_aa: CASSLSSSATQYF; cdr3_nt: TGTGCCAGCAGCTTAAGTTCCAGCGCTACGCAGTATTTT
d_call: -; j_call: TRBJ2-5; v_call: TRBV7-9; clone_size: -; cdr3_aa: CASGSSEQETQYF; cdr3_nt: TGTGCCAGCGGCTCTAGCGAACAAGAGACCCAGTACTTC
d_call: -; j_call: TRBJ2-5; v_call: TRBV9; clone_size: -; cdr3_aa: CASSVGVAEETQYF; cdr3_nt: TGTGCCAGCAGCGTAGGGGTGGCGGAAGAGACCCAGTACTTC
d_call: -; j_call: TRBJ2-3; v_call: TRBV7-2; clone_size: -; cdr3_aa: CASSFKITDTQYF; cdr3_nt: TGTGCCAGCAGTTTTAAAATCACAGATACGCAGTATTTT
d_call: -; j_call: TRBJ2-1; v_call: TRBV9; clone_size: once; cdr3_aa: CASSVEVPGNEQFF; cdr3_nt: TGTGCCAGCAGCGTAGAAGTTCCGGGCAATGAGCAGTTCTTC
d_call: -; j_call: TRBJ1-5; v_call: TRBV9; clone_size: -; cdr3_aa: CASSVESDSPQHF; cdr3_nt: TGTGCCAGCAGCGTAGAAAGCGACAGTCCCCAGCATTTT
d_call: TRBD1; j_call: TRBJ1-6; v_call: TRBV19; clone_size: -; cdr3_aa: CASTETGASPLHF; cdr3_nt: TGTGCCAGTACAGAGACAGGGGCATCACCCCTCCACTTT
d_call: TRBD2; j_call: TRBJ2-3; v_call: TRBV5-1; clone_size: -; cdr3_aa: CASSSVAGGLADTQYF; cdr3_nt: TGCGCCAGCAGCTCCGTAGCGGGGGGGCTTGCAGATACGCAGTATTTT
d_call: -; j_call: TRBJ1-4; v_call: TRBV6-5; clone_size: -; cdr3_aa: CASGRQANEKLFF; cdr3_nt: TGTGCCAGCGGAAGGCAGGCAAATGAAAAACTGTTTTTT
d_call: -; j_call: TRBJ2-7; v_call: TRBV7-2; clone_size: -; cdr3_aa: CASSLMPRQITYEQYF; cdr3_nt: TGTGCCAGCAGCTTAATGCCGAGACAAATAACCTACGAGCAGTACTTC
d_call: -; j_call: TRBJ2-1; v_call: TRBV6-2/TRBV6-3; clone_size: -; cdr3_aa: CASSYPYENEQFF; cdr3_nt: TGTGCCAGCAGTTACCCCTACGAGAATGAGCAGTTCTTC
d_call: TRBD2; j_call: TRBJ2-2; v_call: TRBV6-5; clone_size: -; cdr3_aa: CASSREDNTGELFF; cdr3_nt: TGTGCCAGCAGTCGGGAGGACAACACCGGGGAGCTGTTTTTT
d_call: -; j_call: TRBJ1-5; v_call: TRBV28; clone_size: -; cdr3_aa: CASSSARVNSNQPQHF; cdr3_nt: TGTGCCAGCAGTTCCGCCAGGGTTAATAGCAATCAGCCCCAGCATTTT
d_call: -; j_call: TRBJ2-7; v_call: TRBV11-2; clone_size: few; cdr3_aa: CASSLESKSKQYF; cdr3_nt: TGTGCCAGCAGCTTAGAGTCTAAATCGAAGCAGTACTTC
d_call: -; j_call: TRBJ2-7; v_call: TRBV3-1/TRBV3-2; clone_size: -; cdr3_aa: CASSLRAGADEQYF; cdr3_nt: TGTGCCAGCAGCCTTCGGGCAGGGGCCGACGAGCAGTACTTC
d_call: TRBD1; j_call: TRBJ2-5; v_call: TRBV29-1; clone_size: -; cdr3_aa: CSVLSPGQQETQYF; cdr3_nt: TGCAGCGTTCTCTCCCCGGGACAGCAAGAGACCCAGTACTTC
d_call: -; j_call: TRBJ2-1; v_call: TRBV7-3; clone_size: -; cdr3_aa: CASSPGGSGEQFF; cdr3_nt: TGTGCCAGCAGCCCCGGTGGTTCGGGTGAGCAGTTCTTC
d_call: -; j_call: TRBJ1-1; v_call: TRBV7-5; clone_size: -; cdr3_aa: CARAGQGRRWDTEAFF; cdr3_nt: TGTGCCAGAGCGGGACAGGGGAGAAGATGGGACACTGAAGCTTTCTTT
d_call: TRBD1; j_call: TRBJ1-6; v_call: TRBV7-8; clone_size: -; cdr3_aa: CASSSGQGNSPLHF; cdr3_nt: TGTGCCAGCAGCTCGGGACAGGGGAATTCACCCCTCCACTTT
d_call: TRBD1; j_call: TRBJ1-2; v_call: TRBV6-2/TRBV6-3; clone_size: -; cdr3_aa: CASSSSATGVVYGYTF; cdr3_nt: TGTGCCAGCAGTTCGAGCGCGACAGGGGTCGTCTATGGCTACACCTTC
d_call: TRBD1; j_call: TRBJ1-2; v_call: TRBV28; clone_size: many; cdr3_aa: CATSGTGGF; cdr3_nt: TGTGCCACGAGCGGGACAGGGGGGTTC
d_call: TRBD1; j_call: TRBJ1-2; v_call: TRBV30; clone_size: -; cdr3_aa: CAWIGTGALYGYTF; cdr3_nt: TGTGCCTGGATTGGGACAGGGGCCCTCTATGGCTACACCTTC
d_call: -; j_call: TRBJ1-5; v_call: TRBV27; clone_size: -; cdr3_aa: CASSLFAQFNQPQHF; cdr3_nt: TGTGCCAGCAGTTTATTTGCACAGTTCAATCAGCCCCAGCATTTT
d_call: -; j_call: TRBJ2-7; v_call: TRBV28; clone_size: -; cdr3_aa: CASRGGYEQYF; cdr3_nt: TGTGCCAGCAGGGGGGGCTACGAGCAGTACTTC
d_call: TRBD1; j_call: TRBJ2-5; v_call: TRBV6-6; clone_size: -; cdr3_aa: CASSYGTGTQETQYF; cdr3_nt: TGTGCCAGCAGTTATGGGACAGGGACCCAAGAGACCCAGTACTTC
d_call: TRBD1; j_call: TRBJ2-1; v_call: TRBV7-6; clone_size: -; cdr3_aa: CASSSTGGVGYNEQFF; cdr3_nt: TGTGCCAGCAGCTCGACAGGGGGGGTGGGTTACAATGAGCAGTTCTTC
d_call: -; j_call: TRBJ2-3; v_call: TRBV7-7; clone_size: -; cdr3_aa: CASSLATGSTDTQYF; cdr3_nt: TGTGCTAGCAGCCTGGCGACGGGAAGCACAGATACGCAGTATTTT
d_call: TRBD1; j_call: TRBJ2-1; v_call: TRBV5-6; clone_size: -; cdr3_aa: CASSHGTGVYEQFF; cdr3_nt: TGTGCCAGCAGCCACGGGACAGGGGTGTATGAGCAGTTCTTC
d_call: TRBD1; j_call: TRBJ2-1; v_call: TRBV6-2/TRBV6-3; clone_size: -; cdr3_aa: CASSGDSYNEQFF; cdr3_nt: TGTGCCAGCAGCGGGGACAGTTACAATGAGCAGTTCTTC
d_call: TRBD1; j_call: TRBJ2-7; v_call: TRBV27; clone_size: -; cdr3_aa: CASGSRDSRDEQYF; cdr3_nt: TGTGCCAGCGGCTCCCGGGACAGCCGGGACGAGCAGTACTTC
d_call: TRBD2; j_call: TRBJ2-5; v_call: TRBV5-4; clone_size: -; cdr3_aa: CASSAGLAGLGGETQYF; cdr3_nt: TGTGCCAGCAGCGCGGGACTAGCGGGGTTGGGGGGGGAGACCCAGTACTTC
d_call: TRBD1; j_call: TRBJ1-1; v_call: TRBV7-9; clone_size: few; cdr3_aa: CASSARQGGTEAFF; cdr3_nt: TGTGCCAGCAGCGCCCGACAGGGAGGCACTGAAGCTTTCTTT
d_call: TRBD1; j_call: TRBJ2-1; v_call: TRBV27; clone_size: -; cdr3_aa: CASQGGRYNEQFF; cdr3_nt: TGTGCCTCACAGGGGGGCCGGTACAATGAGCAGTTCTTC
d_call: TRBD2; j_call: TRBJ2-5; v_call: TRBV9; clone_size: -; cdr3_aa: CASSDGLAGGTVETQYF; cdr3_nt: TGTGCCAGCAGCGATGGACTAGCGGGGGGGACCGTTGAGACCCAGTACTTC
d_call: TRBD1; j_call: TRBJ2-5; v_call: TRBV5-1; clone_size: -; cdr3_aa: CASSLARRRGHETQYF; cdr3_nt: TGCGCCAGCAGCTTGGCCAGGAGAAGGGGGCACGAGACCCAGTACTTC
d_call: -; j_call: TRBJ1-1; v_call: TRBV20-1; clone_size: -; cdr3_aa: CSASGQLNTEAFF; cdr3_nt: TGCAGTGCTAGTGGACAGCTGAACACTGAAGCTTTCTTT
d_call: TRBD1; j_call: TRBJ2-7; v_call: TRBV5-8; clone_size: few; cdr3_aa: CASSLYGISEQGGSEQYF; cdr3_nt: TGTGCCAGCAGCTTGTATGGTATTTCGGAACAGGGGGGCAGCGAGCAGTACTTC